The table lists the clone carrying this TCR beta chain with a few counts. The entry originates in a study of blood T cell repertoires in COVID-19. Study-wide context: The samples span acute and convalescent COVID-19 from the United States, Italy and Spain.

Using immunoSEQ multiplex PCR, the repertoire was profiled, and TCRdb retains in-frame clones only, with some absent. The table records roughly 500,000 clones, roughly 89% of them present only once. CDR1 is SGHDT, CDR2 YYEEEE, per germline. The CDR3 consists of 14 residues. The V and J ends lost 7 bases and 4 bases, in that order; junction bases with no gene match: 8. The rearrangement joins TRBV5-6 to TRBJ1-2, with 9 nucleotides matching TRBD1. Sequencing input: peripheral blood. The source is a man in his late teens or twenties with COVID-19, enrolled during active disease. CDR3 region: CASLEDRGGYGYTF. The CDR3 DNA reads as TGTGCCAGCTTGGAGGACAGGGGAGGCTATGGCTACACCTTC.